The TCR beta chain described here comes from a study of T cells in Graves' hyperthyroidism and ophthalmopathy. Study-wide results and caveats: Prediction of ophthalmopathy progression came a median roughly 6.7 months pre-onset.

Calling Graves' hyperthyroidism stable meant ophthalmopathy did not progress within 18 months. Fresh peripheral blood, 10 ml, was the source of the PBMCs. TCR beta CDR3 regions were amplified from RNA transcripts. First-round RT-PCR with HTBI primers amplified the TCR CDR3 region. Using its own MiXCR run on the multiplex PCR reads, TCRdb lists one record per CDR3 protein. Of about 360,000 distinct CDR3 sequences listed, less than 15% were seen once; the top ten hold around 9.2%. Germline CDR1 ENHRY, CDR2 SYGVKD. V was clipped by 6 bases and J by 3 bases; unmatched bases: 4. The CDR3 loop spans 14 amino acids. In its sample, this clonotype was seen a few times. No antigen is known for it.

Specimen: blood. This receptor was identified in a woman aged 18-29 years with Graves' hyperthyroidism. The chain joins TRBV10-3 to TRBJ1-3; 8 positions match TRBD1. In DNA form, the CDR3 reads TGTGCCATCAGAAAACAGGGGGTTGGAAACACCATATATTTT. This codes for CAIRKQGVGNTIYF.